A single sample gave rise to the 27 T cell receptor beta chains below, sequenced in a study of cytomegalovirus exposure and HLA in healthy donors. Both 60 Vbeta primers and 13 Jbeta primers went into the PCR. Assay: immunoSEQ multiplex PCR; the TCRdb copy retains only in-frame clones and omits some. The sample includes 150,000 to 250,000 clones, approximately 85% of them seen just once. Specimen: PBMCs. These receptors were collected from a woman in her forties or fifties in good health and CMV-seronegative.

The J gene is TRBJ1-2, the V gene TRBV5-5; tentatively, D is TRBD1 (6 bases). The CDR3 is made up of 16 amino acids. The germline V and J ends were trimmed by 3 bases and 4 bases, with 19 bases remaining between them. The V gene's germline CDR1 is SGHKS and CDR2 YYEKEE (reference sequence). CDR3 region: CASSSIQGIGIYGYTF. For the CDR3, the DNA is TGTGCCAGCAGCTCAATACAGGGAATAGGTATCTATGGCTACACCTTC.

J is TRBJ1-5 and V is TRBV9, with D perhaps matching TRBD1 (5 bases). V was shortened by 0 bases and J by 1 base, with 5 bases between the two germline ends. The CDR3 spans 14 residues. Germline V gene sequence: CDR1 SGDLS, CDR2 YYNGEE. The CDR3 DNA sequence: TGTGCCAGCAGCGTAGGACAGAGCAATCAGCCCCAGCATTTT. It is translated as CASSVGQSNQPQHF.

The rearrangement joins TRBV25-1 to TRBJ1-1; no firm D call. The CDR3 is made up of 13 amino acids. Trimming took 6 bases from V and 6 from J, leaving 14 bases between them. CDR1 is MGHDK, CDR2 SYGVNS, per germline. The CDR3 coding sequence is TGTGCCAGCAGGGGGAGCGGTGCCGCTGAAGCTTTCTTT. This encodes CASRGSGAAEAFF. Full variable domain (outside the CDR3, taken from reference TRBV25-1 and TRBJ1-1): EADIYQTPRYLVIGTGKKITLECSQTMGHDKMYWYQQDPGMELHLIHYSYGVNSTEKGDLSSESTVSRIRTEHFPLTLESARPSHTSQYLCASRGSGAAEAFFGQGTRLTVV.

In this sample, this clone turned up a few times. The V call is TRBV11-1, the J call TRBJ2-1, with 9 bases matching TRBD1. The CDR3 runs to 16 residues. Germline-derived CDR1 and CDR2 are SGHAT and FQDESV (reference sequence). V shed 5 bases, J shed 9 bases, and the junction held 14 bases outside the gene matches. In nucleotides, the CDR3 is TGTGCCAGCAGCCCCCTCCCAACAGGGGGCTTTATTGAGCAGTTCTTC. This codes for CASSPLPTGGFIEQFF.

The chain links TRBV9 to TRBJ1-1; TRBD1 aligns across 9 bases. With 4 bases clipped from V and 5 bases from J, the junction kept 9 bases outside the gene matches. From germline, CDR1 is SGDLS and CDR2 YYNGEE. The CDR3 covers 15 residues. The chain's CDR3 is CASSPEGQGRTEAFF. DNA of the CDR3: TGTGCCAGCAGCCCAGAGGGACAGGGACGGACTGAAGCTTTCTTT.

The V and J genes are TRBV2 and TRBJ2-2; unclear D gene. This CDR3 is built from 13 residues. Germline values: CDR1 SNHLY, CDR2 FYNNEI. Trimming shortened V by 8 bases and J by 1 base, and 8 bases separated the two germline ends. CDR3 nucleotide sequence: TGTGCCAGCTCGGCAGGGAACACCGGGGAGCTGTTTTTT. Translation gives CASSAGNTGELFF.

CDR3 nucleotides: TGTGCCAGCTCACCATTAGGGGGCAACGAGCAGTACTTC. Its translation: CASSPLGGNEQYF. This rearrangement joins TRBV18 to TRBJ2-7; 7 nucleotides match TRBD1. The CDR3 runs to 13 residues. V lost 2 bases to trimming and J lost 5 bases; unmatched junction nucleotides: 3. Germline CDR1 and CDR2: KGHSH and LQKENI.

The chain carries TRBV10-3 and TRBJ2-1; 12 nucleotides line up with TRBD2. Germline V lookup: CDR1 ENHRY, CDR2 SYGVKD. The CDR3 runs 16 residues. The V and J ends lost 4 bases and 9 bases, in that order; junction bases with no gene match: 10. The CDR3 loop reads CAISGASGRAGGEQFF. CDR3 DNA: TGTGCCATCAGTGGGGCTAGCGGGAGGGCCGGGGGTGAGCAGTTCTTC.

The chain carries TRBV29-1 and TRBJ2-5, with D unclear. This CDR3 has 12 amino acids. Trimming pared 4 bases from V and 2 bases from J, leaving 8 bases between. Germline V gives CDR1 SQVTM, CDR2 ANQGSEA. CDR3 loop: CSVASVQETQYF. The CDR3 nucleotides are TGCAGCGTTGCTTCGGTTCAAGAGACCCAGTACTTC.

The CDR3 DNA follows: TGCGCCAGCAGCAGACAGGGGAACACTGAAGCTTTCTTT. The encoded protein is CASSRQGNTEAFF. The V call is TRBV5-1, the J call TRBJ1-1; the match to TRBD1 covers 7 bases. Germline CDR1 reads SGHRS; CDR2 reads YFSETQ. V trimming: 4 bases; J trimming: 1 base; junction bases outside the gene matches: 1. The CDR3 extends over 13 amino acids.

The chain combines TRBV7-9 with TRBJ1-3; no reliable D call. The CDR3 totals 16 residues. Trimming removed 1 base from V and 0 bases from J, with 10 bases in between. Germline values: CDR1 SEHNR, CDR2 FQNEAQ (reference sequence). The CDR3 loop reads CASSLGALSSGNTIYF. The CDR3 DNA reads TGTGCCAGCAGCTTAGGGGCCCTGAGCTCTGGAAACACCATATATTTT.

Points on this clone: The junction differs from germline at one of its ends, possibly a read error. The chain employs TRBV7-9 and TRBJ1-2; the D is unclear. The germline V gene encodes CDR1 SEHNR and CDR2 FQNEAQ (reference sequence). The CDR3 covers 13 residues. CDR3: CSSSLTQTYGYTF. CDR3 coding DNA: TGTTCCAGCAGCTTAACCCAGACATATGGCTACACCTTC.

V usage is TRBV29-1 and J usage is TRBJ2-3, with D tentatively TRBD2 (6 bases). The germline V gene encodes CDR1 SQVTM and CDR2 ANQGSEA. Deletions cut 6 bases from V and 3 bases from J, with 13 bases between. The CDR3 is 13 amino acids. The CDR3 region has the DNA TGCAGCGTGGCCGGGACTCTTACAGATACGCAGTATTTT. Protein product: CSVAGTLTDTQYF.

The chain couples TRBV5-4 to TRBJ1-2, with 7 bases that match TRBD1. This CDR3 contains 15 residues. The V gene's germline CDR1 is SGHNT and CDR2 YYREEE (reference sequence). Unmatched junction bases numbered 7, after V lost 0 bases and J lost 5 bases. The CDR3 nucleotides read TGTGCCAGCAGCTTGGCTTACAGGGGTCGGTATGGCTACACCTTC. Translation: CASSLAYRGRYGYTF.

The V call is TRBV19, the J call TRBJ1-1; 9 bases agree with TRBD1. Per the germline V gene, CDR1 is LNHDA and CDR2 is SQIVND (reference sequence). CDR3 length: 14 residues. After removal of 8 bases from V and 4 bases from J, the junction contained 8 bases not matched to a gene. The CDR3 DNA is TGTGCCAGTGGTACCGGACAGGGGATCACTGAAGCTTTCTTT. It translates to CASGTGQGITEAFF.

V gene TRBV6-1 combines with J gene TRBJ2-5, with TRBD1 matching over 8 bases. The J call is uncertain, as TRBJ2-7 better fits the DNA end. The CDR3 runs to 14 residues. CDR1 and CDR2 from the germline V gene are MNHNS and SASEGT. The chain's CDR3 is CASSRQGNSYEQYF. In DNA form, the CDR3 reads TGTGCCAGCAGTCGACAGGGGAACTCCTACGAGCAGTACTTC.

CDR3 in DNA: TGCGCCACCACTCAGGGTCCCCTGAACACTGAAGCTTTCTTT. This translates into CATTQGPLNTEAFF. V and J are TRBV5-1 and TRBJ1-1; TRBD1 might be the D (5 bases). This CDR3 is built from 14 residues. Germline lookup yields CDR1 SGHRS and CDR2 YFSETQ. V lost 9 bases to trimming and J lost 0 bases, with 15 bases between them.

This rearrangement joins TRBV7-9 to TRBJ2-3, with 10 bases fitting TRBD2. With V trimmed by 5 bases and J by 2 bases, 7 bases remained unmatched. Germline CDR1 and CDR2: SEHNR and FQNEAQ (reference sequence). There are 16 residues in the CDR3. The CDR3 is CASSPQAGGPTDTQYF. CDR3 sequence (DNA): TGTGCCAGCAGCCCACAAGCGGGAGGGCCCACAGATACGCAGTATTTT.

In the case of this clone: This CDR3 is also generated by other DNA sequences in the sample. The chain is built from TRBV5-1 and TRBJ1-5; no clear D. Deletions cut 0 bases from V and 5 bases from J, with 6 bases between. CDR3 size: 13 residues. The V gene's germline CDR1 is SGHRS and CDR2 YFSETQ. The CDR3 loop is CASSLAGDQPQHF. CDR3 DNA sequence: TGCGCCAGCAGCTTGGCCGGGGATCAGCCCCAGCATTTT.

V is TRBV28 and J is TRBJ2-7; 7 nucleotides line up with TRBD1. V lost 3 bases and J lost 3; bases outside the gene matches: 5. This CDR3 region has 14 residues. Per germline, CDR1 MDHEN and CDR2 SYDVKM. CDR3 DNA: TGTGCCAGCAGTTTTCGTCCAGGGGGCTACGAGCAGTACTTC. Protein product: CASSFRPGGYEQYF.

The rearrangement uses TRBV15 and TRBJ1-5; 9 nucleotides agree with TRBD1. The trim removed 1 base at V and 6 bases at J, leaving 7 bases unmatched. The CDR3 totals 16 residues. In germline, CDR1 is LNHNV, CDR2 YYDKDF (reference sequence). The chain's CDR3 is CATSRGGTGSSQPQHF. Here the CDR3 DNA reads TGTGCCACCAGCAGAGGGGGGACAGGGTCATCTCAGCCCCAGCATTTT.

The V call is TRBV28, the J call TRBJ2-2; D gene unclear. V was cut by 1 base and J by 2 bases, with 5 bases left in between. The CDR3 has 14 residues. Per the germline V gene, CDR1 is MDHEN and CDR2 is SYDVKM. The CDR3 sequence: CASSLSLNTGELFF. The CDR3 DNA follows: TGTGCCAGCAGTTTATCCCTAAACACCGGGGAGCTGTTTTTT. The full variable domain, its missing parts supplied by reference TRBV28 and TRBJ2-2, is DVKVTQSSRYLVKRTGEKVFLECVQDMDHENMFWYRQDPGLGLRLIYFSYDVKMKEKGDIPEGYSVSREKKERFSLILESASTNQTSMYLCASSLSLNTGELFFGEGSRLTVL.

This clone was counted a single time. The V and J genes are TRBV27 and TRBJ2-4; a possible D gene is TRBD2 (5 bases). This CDR3 comprises 15 residues. V lost 0 bases, J lost 7 bases, and 13 bases lay in between. Germline V gives CDR1 MNHEY, CDR2 SMNVEV (reference sequence). CDR3 residues: CASSLSEARGNIQYF. The CDR3 nucleotides read TGTGCCAGCAGTTTATCGGAGGCCCGTGGGAACATTCAGTACTTC.

The CDR3 loop is CASSPTGATHHEQYF. The CDR3 DNA sequence: TGTGCCAGCTCACCAACGGGAGCGACACACCACGAGCAGTACTTC. The J gene is TRBJ2-7, the V gene TRBV18, with a possible D match to TRBD2 (6 bases). CDR3 length: 15 residues. Germline-derived CDR1 and CDR2 are KGHSH and LQKENI. Between the trimmed V and J ends, which lost 2 bases and 5 bases, there was a span of 16 bases.

The gene calls are TRBV5-1 and TRBJ2-5; possible D gene TRBD2, 5 bases. In germline, CDR1 is SGHRS, CDR2 YFSETQ. There are 15 residues in the CDR3. Between the trimmed V and J ends, which lost 1 base and 2 bases, there was a span of 12 bases. The CDR3 spells CASSLTAAQQETQYF. CDR3 bases: TGCGCCAGCAGCTTGACAGCGGCCCAACAAGAGACCCAGTACTTC.

This clone was found a few times. The chain links TRBV5-4 to TRBJ2-5; perhaps TRBD1 as D (5 bases). Germline CDR1 is SGHNT and CDR2 is YYREEE (reference sequence). The V gene lost 1 base and the J gene lost 5 bases, with 15 bases spanning the gap. The CDR3 covers 15 residues. The CDR3 nucleotides read TGTGCCAGCAGCTTGCCACAGGCAGCCAGGGAGACCCAGTACTTC. It codes for CASSLPQAARETQYF.

The chain recombines TRBV13 with TRBJ2-7, with 7 bases lining up with TRBD1. The J segment lost 1 base and the V segment lost 5 bases, leaving 11 bases of the junction unmatched. The CDR3 length is 16 residues. Germline V gene lookup returns CDR1 PRHDT and CDR2 FYEKMQ (reference sequence). CDR3 in amino acids: CASSLTGTVHSYEQYF. In nucleotides, the CDR3 is TGTGCCAGCAGCCTAACCGGGACAGTCCATTCCTACGAGCAGTACTTC. Looking up the rest from reference TRBV13 and TRBJ2-7 gives the full variable domain: AAGVIQSPRHLIKEKRETATLKCYPIPRHDTVYWYQQGPGQDPQFLISFYEKMQSDKGSIPDRFSAQQFSDYHSELNMSSLELGDSALYFCASSLTGTVHSYEQYFGPGTRLTVT.